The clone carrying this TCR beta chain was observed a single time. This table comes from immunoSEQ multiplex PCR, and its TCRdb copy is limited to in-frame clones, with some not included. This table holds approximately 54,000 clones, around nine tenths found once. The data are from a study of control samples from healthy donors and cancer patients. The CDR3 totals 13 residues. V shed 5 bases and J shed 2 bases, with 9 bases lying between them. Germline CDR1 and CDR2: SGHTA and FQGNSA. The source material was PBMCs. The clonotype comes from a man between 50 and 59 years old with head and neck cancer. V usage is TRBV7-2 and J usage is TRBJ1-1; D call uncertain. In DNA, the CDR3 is TGTGCCAGCAGCCTGGGTGAAAACACTGAAGCTTTCTTT. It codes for CASSLGENTEAFF.